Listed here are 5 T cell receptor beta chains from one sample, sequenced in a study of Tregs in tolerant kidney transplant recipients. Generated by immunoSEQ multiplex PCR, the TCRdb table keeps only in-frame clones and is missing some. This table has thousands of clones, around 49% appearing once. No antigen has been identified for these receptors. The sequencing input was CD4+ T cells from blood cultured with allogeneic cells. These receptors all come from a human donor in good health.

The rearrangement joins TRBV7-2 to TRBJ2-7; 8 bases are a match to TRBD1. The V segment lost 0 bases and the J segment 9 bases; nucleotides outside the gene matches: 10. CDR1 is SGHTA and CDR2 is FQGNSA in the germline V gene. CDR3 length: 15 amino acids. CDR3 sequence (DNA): TGTGCCAGCAGCTTAGCTCCAGGACAGGGTGGGGTGCAGTACTTC. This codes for CASSLAPGQGGVQYF.

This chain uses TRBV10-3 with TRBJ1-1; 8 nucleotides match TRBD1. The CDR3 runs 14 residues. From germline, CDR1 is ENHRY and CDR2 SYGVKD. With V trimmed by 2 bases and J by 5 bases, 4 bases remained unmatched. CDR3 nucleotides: TGTGCCATCAGTGAGGGACAGGGAAGGACTGAAGCTTTCTTT. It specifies CAISEGQGRTEAFF.

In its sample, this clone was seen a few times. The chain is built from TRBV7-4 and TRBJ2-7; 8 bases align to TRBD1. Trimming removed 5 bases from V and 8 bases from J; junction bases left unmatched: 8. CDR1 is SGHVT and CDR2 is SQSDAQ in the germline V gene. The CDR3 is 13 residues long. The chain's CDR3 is CASSPGQGTKQYF. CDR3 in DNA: TGTGCCAGCAGCCCCGGACAGGGTACGAAGCAGTACTTC.

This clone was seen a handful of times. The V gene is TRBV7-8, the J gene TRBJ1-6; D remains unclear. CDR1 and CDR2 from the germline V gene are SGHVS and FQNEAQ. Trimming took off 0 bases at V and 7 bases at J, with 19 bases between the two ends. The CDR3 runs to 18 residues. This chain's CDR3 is CASSLARGGRGLNSPLHF. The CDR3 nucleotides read TGTGCCAGCAGCTTAGCGCGGGGAGGTCGGGGATTGAATTCACCCCTCCACTTT.

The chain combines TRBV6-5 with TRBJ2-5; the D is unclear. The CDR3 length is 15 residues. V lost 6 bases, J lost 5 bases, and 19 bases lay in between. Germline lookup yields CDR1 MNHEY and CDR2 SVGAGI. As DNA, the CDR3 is TGTGCCAGCAGCCCCCAAGGTTGGAAGGTGGAGACCCAGTACTTC. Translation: CASSPQGWKVETQYF.